Listed below are T cell receptor beta chains from one sample, sequenced in a study of T cell responses to AZD1222 COVID-19 vaccine. Sequencing used immunoSEQ multiplex PCR; TCRdb keeps in-frame clones, though not all of them. The profile covers roughly 92,000 clones, with around 90% appearing a single time and more than 7.5% taken by the ten largest. Specimen: peripheral blood, collected on day 0 of AZD1222 vaccination. These receptor sequences come from an adult in good health. Both conserved end residues are part of each CDR3. The order of the fields is V gene, D gene, J gene, clone size, CDR3 DNA, CDR3 protein. The D gene is left open where the match is weak. Part of the rows lack a size; the others show once, few, many or a class for expanded clones.

TRBV6-5	-	TRBJ1-5	-	TGTGCCAGCAGGGCCAGGGTTTTGGATCAGCCCCAGCATTTT	CASRARVLDQPQHF
TRBV7-9	TRBD1	TRBJ1-4	-	TGTGCCAGCAGCCCATCGGACAGGGTAGTAACTAATGAAAAACTGTTTTTT	CASSPSDRVVTNEKLFF
TRBV18	-	TRBJ2-7	-	TGTGCCAGCTCCCAAGAAATTTTTTCCTACGAGCAGTACTTC	CASSQEIFSYEQYF
TRBV14	-	TRBJ2-1	once	TGTGCCAGCAGCCAAGATTGGGCATTGAGCTCCTACAATGAGCAGTTCTTC	CASSQDWALSSYNEQFF
TRBV2	-	TRBJ2-1	-	TGTGCCAGCCTGGAGGGGGGGCCCCCCCATGAGCAGTTCTTC	CASLEGGPPHEQFF
TRBV19	TRBD1	TRBJ1-3	-	TGTGCCAGTAGTCTGACTCGGGACAGCTCTGGAAACACCATATATTTT	CASSLTRDSSGNTIYF
TRBV6-5	-	TRBJ1-2	-	TGTGCCAGCAGTTACTCTTACAGGGACTATGGCTACACCTTC	CASSYSYRDYGYTF
TRBV5-1	-	TRBJ1-6	-	TGCGCCAGCTGGGCTGGATCAGGCTATAATTCACCCCTCCACTTT	CASWAGSGYNSPLHF
TRBV5-5	-	TRBJ1-3	-	TGTGCCAGCAGCCTTGACGGAGACTCTGGAAACACCATATATTTT	CASSLDGDSGNTIYF
TRBV5-1	-	TRBJ1-1	-	TGCGCCAGCAGTTTGACAGATAACACTGAAGCTTTCTTT	CASSLTDNTEAFF
TRBV3-1/TRBV3-2	TRBD2	TRBJ2-4	-	TGTGCCAGCAGCCAAGTTCTAGCGGAACTTACGGACAAAAACATTCAGTACTTC	CASSQVLAELTDKNIQYF
TRBV7-2	TRBD1	TRBJ2-4	-	TGTGCCAGCAGTTCGGGACAGGGCCGAACCAAAAACATTCAGTACTTC	CASSSGQGRTKNIQYF
TRBV15	-	TRBJ2-7	-	TGTGCCACCAGCGGTGCGGACAGACCCCTCTACGAGCAGTACTTC	CATSGADRPLYEQYF
TRBV6-6	-	TRBJ1-2	-	TGTGCCAGCAGAGGGTTGGGCACCGCCACCATCTATGGCTACACCTTC	CASRGLGTATIYGYTF
TRBV11-2	-	TRBJ1-3	-	TGTGCCAGCAGCCCCCGGGGCAGGGGAAACACCATATATTTT	CASSPRGRGNTIYF
TRBV7-2	-	TRBJ1-6	-	TGTGCCAGCAGCCCACCGTGGGGGGCAAGGAGCTCCTATAATTCACCCCTCCACTTT	CASSPPWGARSSYNSPLHF
TRBV9	TRBD2	TRBJ2-3	-	TGTGCCAGCAGCCCAAGCGGGGGGGCTTTCACAGATACGCAGTATTTT	CASSPSGGAFTDTQYF
TRBV30	TRBD1	TRBJ2-5	-	TGTGCCTCGCACCCCGGACAGGGACAAGAGACCCAGTACTTC	CASHPGQGQETQYF
TRBV5-4	TRBD2	TRBJ2-1	-	TGTGCCAGCAGTCCTAGCGGGGGGGCGGCCGAGCAGTTCTTC	CASSPSGGAAEQFF
TRBV6-2/TRBV6-3	-	TRBJ1-2	-	TGTGCCAGCAGTTACTCCATGGACAACAACTATGGCTACACCTTC	CASSYSMDNNYGYTF
TRBV19	-	TRBJ2-7	-	TGTGCCAGTAGTATAGGGAATTCCTACGAGCAGTACTTC	CASSIGNSYEQYF
TRBV4-2	-	TRBJ1-1	-	TGTGCCAGCAGCCGCGACAGAGACGCGAACACTGAAGCTTTCTTT	CASSRDRDANTEAFF
TRBV18	-	TRBJ2-7	-	TGTGCCAGCTCACCAGTTTCTAGCTACCACTACGAGCAGTACTTC	CASSPVSSYHYEQYF
TRBV7-2	-	TRBJ1-2	-	TGTGCCAGCAGCTTAGTCTGGGGGAACTATGGCTACACCTTC	CASSLVWGNYGYTF
TRBV5-1	-	TRBJ1-3	-	TGCGCCAGCAGCCCCTCTGGCTCTGGAAACACCATATATTTT	CASSPSGSGNTIYF
TRBV6-2/TRBV6-3	-	TRBJ2-2	-	TGTGCCAGCAGTCCGGGCAGCCTCGCGAACACCGGGGAGCTGTTTTTT	CASSPGSLANTGELFF
TRBV14	-	TRBJ2-5	-	TGTGCCAGCAGCCAAGTCGGGCGGGCCCAGTACTTC	CASSQVGRAQYF
TRBV7-2	TRBD1	TRBJ1-5	-	TGTGCCAGCAGCGTGGGACAGGGGGCAGGCGGGCCCCAGCATTTT	CASSVGQGAGGPQHF
TRBV5-1	-	TRBJ2-1	once	TGCGCCAGCAGCCTTGGAGAGCCCTACAATGAGCAGTTCTTC	CASSLGEPYNEQFF
TRBV24-1	-	TRBJ2-5	-	TGTGCCACCAGTGGAAGTAAGTTACAAGAGACCCAGTACTTC	CATSGSKLQETQYF
TRBV6-5	-	TRBJ1-1	-	TGTGCCAGCAGTTACTCGAGGGCTGGCACTGAAGCTTTCTTT	CASSYSRAGTEAFF
TRBV15	TRBD1	TRBJ1-4	-	TGTGCCACCAGCAGGGACAGGGCCGAGGAAAAACTGTTTTTT	CATSRDRAEEKLFF